This T cell receptor beta chain came from a study of Graves' ophthalmopathy and Graves' hyperthyroidism. CDR1 and CDR2 (germline): MNHNS, SASEGT. The CDR3 is made up of 16 amino acids. The V and J ends lost 5 bases and 5 bases, in that order; junction bases with no gene match: 10. The study amplified TCR beta CDR3 regions using RNA transcripts. In the first round, RT-PCR was carried out with HTBI primers, and a multiplex PCR formed the second round. TCRdb independently ran MiXCR on the multiplex PCR reads; one entry per CDR3 protein. Altogether hundreds of thousands of distinct CDR3 sequences are present, roughly an eighth being singletons, with the ten largest covering about 10%.

The chain recombines TRBV6-1 with TRBJ2-2, with 8 bases lining up with TRBD1. The clonotype comes from a woman aged 25 to 39 with Graves' ophthalmopathy. Sequenced material: blood. CDR3 loop: CASSQQGTGGTGELFF. In DNA, the CDR3 is TGTGCCAGCAGTCAACAGGGGACAGGAGGAACCGGGGAGCTGTTTTTT.